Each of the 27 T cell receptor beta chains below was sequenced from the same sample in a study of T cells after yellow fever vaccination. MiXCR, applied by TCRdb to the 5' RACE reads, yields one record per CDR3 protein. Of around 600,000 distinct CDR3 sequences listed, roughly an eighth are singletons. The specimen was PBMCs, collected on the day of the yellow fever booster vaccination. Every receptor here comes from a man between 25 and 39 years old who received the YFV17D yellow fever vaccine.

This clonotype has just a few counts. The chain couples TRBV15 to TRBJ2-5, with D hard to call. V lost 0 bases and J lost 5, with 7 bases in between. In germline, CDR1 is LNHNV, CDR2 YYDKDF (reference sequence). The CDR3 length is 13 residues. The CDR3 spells CATSREEKETQYF. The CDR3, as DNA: TGTGCCACCAGCAGAGAAGAGAAGGAGACCCAGTACTTC.

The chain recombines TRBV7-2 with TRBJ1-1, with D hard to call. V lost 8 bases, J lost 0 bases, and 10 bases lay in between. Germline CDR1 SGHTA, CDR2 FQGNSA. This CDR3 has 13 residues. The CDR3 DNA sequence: TGTGCCAGCGGCTACCTTATGAACACTGAAGCTTTCTTT. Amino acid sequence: CASGYLMNTEAFF.

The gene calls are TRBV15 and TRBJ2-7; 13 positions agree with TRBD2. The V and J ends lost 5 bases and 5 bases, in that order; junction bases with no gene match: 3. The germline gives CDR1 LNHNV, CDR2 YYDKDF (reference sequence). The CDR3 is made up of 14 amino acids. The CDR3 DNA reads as TGTGCCACCAGCGGGACTAGCGGGATCCACGAGCAGTACTTC. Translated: CATSGTSGIHEQYF.

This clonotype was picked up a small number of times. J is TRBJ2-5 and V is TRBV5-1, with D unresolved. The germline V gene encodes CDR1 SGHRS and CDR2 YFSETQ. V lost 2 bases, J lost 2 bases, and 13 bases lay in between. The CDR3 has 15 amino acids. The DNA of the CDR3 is TGCGCCAGCAGCTTATATTGGGCAGGACAAGAGACCCAGTACTTC. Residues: CASSLYWAGQETQYF.

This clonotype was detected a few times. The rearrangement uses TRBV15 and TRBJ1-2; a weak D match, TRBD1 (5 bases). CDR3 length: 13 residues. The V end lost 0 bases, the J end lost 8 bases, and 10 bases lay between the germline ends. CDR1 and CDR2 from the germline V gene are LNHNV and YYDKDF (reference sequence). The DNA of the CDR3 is TGTGCCACCAGCAGAGACAGGGTCGACGGCTACACCTTC. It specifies CATSRDRVDGYTF.

CDR3 amino acids: CASRRLNRETQYF. The CDR3 nucleotides are TGTGCCAGCAGACGCCTGAACCGGGAGACCCAGTACTTC. The V and J genes are TRBV6-2 or TRBV6-3 and TRBJ2-5; D is unresolved. Trimming shortened V by 6 bases and J by 5 bases, and 13 bases separated the two germline ends. Germline V gene data show CDR1 as MNHEY and CDR2 as SVGEGT. The CDR3 is 13 amino acids.

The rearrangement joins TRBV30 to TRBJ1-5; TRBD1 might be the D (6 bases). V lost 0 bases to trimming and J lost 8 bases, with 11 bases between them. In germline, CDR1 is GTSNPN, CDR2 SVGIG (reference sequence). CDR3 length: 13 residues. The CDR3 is CAWSVQGWEPQHF. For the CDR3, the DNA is TGTGCCTGGAGTGTACAGGGTTGGGAGCCCCAGCATTTT.

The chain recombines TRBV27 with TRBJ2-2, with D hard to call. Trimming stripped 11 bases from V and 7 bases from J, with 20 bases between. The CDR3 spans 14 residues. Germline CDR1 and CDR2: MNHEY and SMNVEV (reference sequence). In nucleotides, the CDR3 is TGTGCCTCTCTCAAGCAGTTTCCCCGCGGGGAGCTGTTTTTT. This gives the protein CASLKQFPRGELFF.

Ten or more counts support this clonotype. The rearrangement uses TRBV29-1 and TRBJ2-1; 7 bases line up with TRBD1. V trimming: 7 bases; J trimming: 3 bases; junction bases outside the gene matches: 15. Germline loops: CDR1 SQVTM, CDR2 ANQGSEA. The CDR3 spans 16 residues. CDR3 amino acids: CSGAETGREVYNEQFF. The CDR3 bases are TGCAGCGGCGCCGAGACAGGGAGAGAGGTCTACAATGAGCAGTTCTTC.

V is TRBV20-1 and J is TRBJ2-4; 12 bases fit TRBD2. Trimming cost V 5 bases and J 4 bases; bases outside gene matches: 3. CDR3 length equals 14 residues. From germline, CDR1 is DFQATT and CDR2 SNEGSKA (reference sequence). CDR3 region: CSARTSGAKNIQYF. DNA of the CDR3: TGCAGTGCTCGGACTAGCGGGGCTAAAAACATTCAGTACTTC.

The CDR3 is CSIAGGAADTQYF. The CDR3, as DNA: TGCAGCATCGCAGGGGGCGCGGCAGATACGCAGTATTTT. The V gene is TRBV29-1, the J gene TRBJ2-3; 8 bases map to TRBD1. The germline CDR1 and CDR2 sequences are SQVTM and ANQGSEA. The CDR3 contains 13 residues. Trimming removed 8 bases from V and 4 bases from J; junction bases left unmatched: 8.

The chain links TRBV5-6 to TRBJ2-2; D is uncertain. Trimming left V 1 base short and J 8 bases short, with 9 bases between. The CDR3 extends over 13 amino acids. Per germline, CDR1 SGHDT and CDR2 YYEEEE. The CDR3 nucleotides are TGTGCCAGCAGCTTGCCCCCGATGGGGGAGCTGTTTTTT. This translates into CASSLPPMGELFF.

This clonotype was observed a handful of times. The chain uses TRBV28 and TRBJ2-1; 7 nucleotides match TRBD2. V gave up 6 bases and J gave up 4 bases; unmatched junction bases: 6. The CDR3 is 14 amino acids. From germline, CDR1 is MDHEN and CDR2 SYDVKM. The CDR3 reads CASRWRETYNEQFF. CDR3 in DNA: TGTGCCAGCAGGTGGCGGGAGACATACAATGAGCAGTTCTTC.

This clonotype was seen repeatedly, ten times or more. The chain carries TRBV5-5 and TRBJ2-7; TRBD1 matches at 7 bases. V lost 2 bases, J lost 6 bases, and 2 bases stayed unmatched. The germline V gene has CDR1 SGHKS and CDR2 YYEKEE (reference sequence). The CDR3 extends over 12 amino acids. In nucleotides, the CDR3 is TGTGCCAGCAGCTTCACAGGGGTCGAGCAGTACTTC. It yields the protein CASSFTGVEQYF.

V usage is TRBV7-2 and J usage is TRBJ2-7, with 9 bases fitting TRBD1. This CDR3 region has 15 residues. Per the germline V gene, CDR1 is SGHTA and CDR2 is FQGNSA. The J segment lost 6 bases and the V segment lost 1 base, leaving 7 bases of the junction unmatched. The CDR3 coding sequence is TGTGCCAGCAGCTTAGTAGTGACAGGGGGAGTCGAGCAGTACTTC. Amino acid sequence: CASSLVVTGGVEQYF.

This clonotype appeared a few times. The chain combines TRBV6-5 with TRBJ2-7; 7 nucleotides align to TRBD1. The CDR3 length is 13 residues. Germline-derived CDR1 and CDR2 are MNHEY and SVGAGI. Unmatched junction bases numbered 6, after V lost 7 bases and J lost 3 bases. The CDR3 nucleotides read TGTGCCAGCACGGGGTCAGGGGGCTACGAGCAGTACTTC. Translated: CASTGSGGYEQYF.

CDR3 loop: CASSQGQVLLSYEQYF. The CDR3 DNA follows: TGTGCCAGCAGCCAAGGACAGGTCCTCCTTTCCTACGAGCAGTACTTC. The V call is TRBV3-1, the J call TRBJ2-7; the D gene is possibly TRBD1 (6 bases). The V end was cut by 1 base, the J end by 1 base, with 14 bases between. This CDR3 spans 16 amino acids. Germline CDR1 LGHDT, CDR2 YNNKEL (reference sequence).

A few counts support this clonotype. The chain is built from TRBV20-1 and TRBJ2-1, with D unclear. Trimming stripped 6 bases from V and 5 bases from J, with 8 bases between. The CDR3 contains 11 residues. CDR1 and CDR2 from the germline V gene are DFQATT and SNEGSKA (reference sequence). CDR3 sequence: CSAKHNNEQFF. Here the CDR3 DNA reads TGCAGTGCAAAACATAACAATGAGCAGTTCTTC.

Here the CDR3 DNA reads TGCAGTGCTAGGGGGGGCAGTAGCGGGAAGTCCTACGAGCAGTACTTC. Translated, it gives CSARGGSSGKSYEQYF. V gene TRBV20-1 combines with J gene TRBJ2-7, with 8 bases fitting TRBD2. Germline CDR1 and CDR2: DFQATT and SNEGSKA (reference sequence). The junction had 11 bases not matched to a gene; V was cut back by 3 bases and J by 1 base. The CDR3 sequence is 16 residues long.

This CDR3 reads CASSLGSPSVPDTQYF. The CDR3, as DNA: TGTGCCAGCAGCTTAGGATCTCCTAGTGTTCCAGATACGCAGTATTTT. The gene calls are TRBV7-6 and TRBJ2-3; the D is unclear. Germline-derived CDR1 and CDR2 are SGHVS and FNYEAQ. With 1 base removed from V and 4 bases from J, the gap between germline ends came to 15 bases. The CDR3 loop spans 16 amino acids.

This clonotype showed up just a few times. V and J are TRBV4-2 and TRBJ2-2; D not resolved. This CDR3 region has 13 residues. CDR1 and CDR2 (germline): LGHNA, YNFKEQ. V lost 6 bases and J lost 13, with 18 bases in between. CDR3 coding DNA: TGTGCCAGCAGTTCAATTGACGTCGTGCGGCTGTTTTTT. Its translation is CASSSIDVVRLFF.

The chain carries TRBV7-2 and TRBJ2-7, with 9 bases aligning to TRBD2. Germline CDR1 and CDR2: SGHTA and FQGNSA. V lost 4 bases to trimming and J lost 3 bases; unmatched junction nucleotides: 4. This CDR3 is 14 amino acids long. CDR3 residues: CASSSGLALYEQYF. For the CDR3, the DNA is TGTGCCAGCAGCTCGGGACTAGCTCTCTACGAGCAGTACTTC.

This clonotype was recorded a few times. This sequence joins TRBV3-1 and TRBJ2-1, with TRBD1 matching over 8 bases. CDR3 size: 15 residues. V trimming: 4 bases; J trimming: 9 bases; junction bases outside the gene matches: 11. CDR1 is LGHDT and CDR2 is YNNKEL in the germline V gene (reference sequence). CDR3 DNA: TGTGCCAGCAGCCTCCCCCCACAGGGGGTAGGTGAGCAGTTCTTC. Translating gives CASSLPPQGVGEQFF.

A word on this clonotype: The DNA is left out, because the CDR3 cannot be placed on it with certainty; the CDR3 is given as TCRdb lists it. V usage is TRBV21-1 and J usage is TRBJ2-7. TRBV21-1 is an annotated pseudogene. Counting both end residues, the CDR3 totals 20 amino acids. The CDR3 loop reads CASKPAPTSSTSGYSYEQYF.

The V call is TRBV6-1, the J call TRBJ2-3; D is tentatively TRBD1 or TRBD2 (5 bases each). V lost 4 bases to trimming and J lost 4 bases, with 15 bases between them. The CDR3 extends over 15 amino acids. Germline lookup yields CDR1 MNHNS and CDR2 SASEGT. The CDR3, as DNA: TGTGCCAGCAGTGCAACCGGGACGCCGGCAGATACGCAGTATTTT. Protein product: CASSATGTPADTQYF.

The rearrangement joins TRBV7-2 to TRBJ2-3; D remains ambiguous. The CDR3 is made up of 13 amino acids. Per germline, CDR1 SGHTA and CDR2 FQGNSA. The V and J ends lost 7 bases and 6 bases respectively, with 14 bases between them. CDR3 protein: CASNVLLRDTQYF. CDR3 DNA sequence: TGTGCCAGCAACGTTCTCCTCAGGGATACGCAGTATTTT.

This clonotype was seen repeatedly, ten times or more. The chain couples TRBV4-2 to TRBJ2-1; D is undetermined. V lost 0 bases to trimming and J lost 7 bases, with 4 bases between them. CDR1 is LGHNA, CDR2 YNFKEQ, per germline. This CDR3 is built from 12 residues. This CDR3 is CASSQDMNEQFF. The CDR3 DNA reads TGTGCCAGCAGCCAAGATATGAATGAGCAGTTCTTC.